The entry that follows covers one T cell receptor beta chain sequence. Its antigen is not identified. Uncontrolled infections, other autoimmune diseases, pregnancy or lactation led to exclusion of patients. Thyroid ultrasound, orbital computed tomography, clinical symptoms, and serum thyroxine and TRAb underpinned diagnoses. The CDR3 contains 16 residues. Germline assignment: CDR1 LNHDA and CDR2 SQIVND (reference sequence). This record comes from a study of T cells in Graves' hyperthyroidism and ophthalmopathy. Amplified TCR beta CDR3 regions derived from RNA transcripts. TCR CDR3 regions were first amplified by RT-PCR with HTBI primers. TCRdb independently ran MiXCR on the multiplex PCR reads; one entry per CDR3 protein. Of 650,000 to 800,000 distinct CDR3 sequences listed, about 45% are singletons. Findings and limits, study-wide: Ophthalmopathy, as predicted by the model, came a median 6.5 months after the prediction. Ophthalmopathy stood apart from stable hyperthyroidism in a 13 V-J model.

The sample was peripheral blood or thyroid tissue (not recorded which). The chain recombines TRBV19 with TRBJ1-5; TRBD1 agrees at 8 bases. This TCR derives from an adult man with Graves' disease, either hyperthyroidism or ophthalmopathy (not recorded which). The CDR3 loop reads CASGPGQGWAEQPQHF. The CDR3 DNA reads as TGTGCTAGTGGCCCCGGACAGGGATGGGCGGAACAGCCCCAGCATTTT.